Following are 25 T cell receptor beta chains from one sample sequenced in a study of shared clonotypes between healthy human individuals (dated by TCRdb to about 2020). Library generation was performed with the immunoSEQ multiplex PCR assay. The immuneACCESS repertoire file appears here via TCRdb, limited to in-frame rearrangements. These files lack a portion of the clones; in checked studies, under half of the deficit traces to unresolved V genes, and the cause of the others is not known. In this sample the table shows around 340,000 clones, roughly 70% of which occur a single time. The ten largest clones capture about 10% of the sample. Sequencing input: memory CD4+ T cells sorted from blood. The cell subset or site label here, explained by the study, means: CD45RA-negative fraction. The receptors derive from a man in his thirties or forties in good health.

This clone appeared a few times. This chain joins TRBV5-8 and TRBJ2-1; tentative D call: TRBD2 (6 bases). The V and J ends lost 0 bases and 14 bases respectively, with 21 bases between them. The germline CDR1 and CDR2 sequences are SGHTS and YDEGEE. This CDR3 region has 15 residues. CDR3 bases: TGTGCCAGCAGCTTGGAGGTAGCGGCCGCAGATCCCAAGTTCTTC. Amino acid sequence: CASSLEVAAADPKFF.

CDR3 bases: TGTGCCAGCAGCGTAGAAGGGACTAGCCTCGGCGAGCAGTTCTTC. As protein: CASSVEGTSLGEQFF. The gene calls are TRBV9 and TRBJ2-1, with 9 bases matching TRBD2. CDR3 size: 15 residues. Germline lookup yields CDR1 SGDLS and CDR2 YYNGEE. The V and J ends lost 0 bases and 10 bases, in that order; junction bases with no gene match: 8.

This clone was seen only a few times. This sequence joins TRBV18 and TRBJ2-3; possible D gene TRBD1, 5 bases. The CDR3 runs to 13 residues. With 4 bases removed from V and 7 bases from J, the gap between germline ends came to 12 bases. From germline, CDR1 is KGHSH and CDR2 LQKENI. CDR3 DNA sequence: TGTGCCAGCTCACGGGGCGAGCAGAATACGCAGTATTTT. Amino acid sequence: CASSRGEQNTQYF.

This clone appeared a single time. This chain joins TRBV10-3 and TRBJ2-7; 9 positions match TRBD1. The CDR3 spans 16 residues. Trimming removed 6 bases from V and 2 bases from J; junction bases left unmatched: 11. In germline, CDR1 is ENHRY, CDR2 SYGVKD. The CDR3 DNA reads as TGTGCCATCAGCGGCACAGGGGGCGTAGGGACCTACGAGCAGTACTTC. This codes for CAISGTGGVGTYEQYF.

The chain recombines TRBV7-9 with TRBJ1-2, with D perhaps matching TRBD1 (6 bases). The CDR3 runs 14 residues. V was clipped by 6 bases and J by 2 bases, with 13 bases between them. The germline CDR1 and CDR2 sequences are SEHNR and FQNEAQ (reference sequence). The CDR3 coding sequence is TGTGCCAGCAGAGAAGTAGGGACAAACTATGGCTACACCTTC. It yields the protein CASREVGTNYGYTF. Supplemented by reference TRBV7-9 and TRBJ1-2, the full variable domain reads DTGVSQNPRHKITKRGQNVTFRCDPISEHNRLYWYRQTLGQGPEFLTYFQNEAQLEKSRLLSDRFSAERPKGSFSTLEIQRTEQGDSAMYLCASREVGTNYGYTFGSGTRLTVV.

This chain uses TRBV5-6 with TRBJ2-7; possibly TRBD1 for D (5 bases). CDR1 and CDR2 from the germline V gene are SGHDT and YYEEEE. The germline V and J ends were trimmed by 2 bases and 2 bases, with 11 bases remaining between them. The CDR3 is 14 residues long. The CDR3 loop is CASSFKGMAYEQYF. CDR3 in DNA: TGTGCCAGCAGCTTTAAGGGGATGGCCTACGAGCAGTACTTC.

The chain uses TRBV28 and TRBJ1-2; the D is unclear. CDR1 MDHEN and CDR2 SYDVKM come from the germline V gene. Trimming took 5 bases from V and 8 from J, leaving 18 bases between them. This CDR3 has 14 amino acids. CDR3 amino acids: CASSADFSLRGYTF. The CDR3 nucleotides read TGTGCCAGCAGTGCGGACTTTTCCCTACGGGGCTACACCTTC.

This sequence joins TRBV15 and TRBJ1-1; no clear D. V was clipped by 4 bases and J by 0 bases, with 18 bases between them. This CDR3 has 17 residues. The germline CDR1 and CDR2 sequences are LNHNV and YYDKDF (reference sequence). The CDR3 region is CATSTWARAGMNTEAFF. In DNA form, the CDR3 reads TGTGCCACCAGCACCTGGGCCCGAGCTGGGATGAACACTGAAGCTTTCTTT.

This clone appeared a single time. V gene TRBV19 combines with J gene TRBJ2-3; D is unclear. CDR3 length: 13 residues. CDR1 LNHDA and CDR2 SQIVND come from the germline V gene (reference sequence). Trimming shortened V by 1 base and J by 6 bases, and 8 bases separated the two germline ends. CDR3 in DNA: TGTGCCAGTAGTATAGCGCCTATTGATACGCAGTATTTT. It specifies CASSIAPIDTQYF.

This clone was found a few times. The genes are TRBV5-1 and TRBJ1-4; D perhaps matches TRBD1 (5 bases). The germline V and J ends were trimmed by 4 bases and 0 bases, with 10 bases remaining between them. The CDR3 covers 15 residues. Germline CDR1 reads SGHRS; CDR2 reads YFSETQ. In DNA form, the CDR3 reads TGCGCCAGCAGCCGGACACAAGCAACTAATGAAAAACTGTTTTTT. Translation gives CASSRTQATNEKLFF.

The gene calls are TRBV6-1 and TRBJ1-1; no clear D. The CDR3 is 11 amino acids. The V gene lost 8 bases and the J gene lost 11 bases, with 15 bases spanning the gap. CDR1 is MNHNS, CDR2 SASEGT, per germline. DNA for the CDR3: TGTGCCAGCGGAGACCGGGATGGGGCTTTCTTT. Amino acid sequence: CASGDRDGAFF.

This clone was seen once. Other DNA sequences in this sample translate to the same CDR3. V and J are TRBV5-1 and TRBJ2-7; D tentatively reads TRBD1 or TRBD2 (6 bases each). This CDR3 comprises 12 residues. The germline V and J ends were trimmed by 4 bases and 4 bases, with 9 bases remaining between them. Germline V gene data show CDR1 as SGHRS and CDR2 as YFSETQ. In nucleotides, the CDR3 is TGCGCCAGCAGCCAAGGGGGGTACGAGCAGTACTTC. This codes for CASSQGGYEQYF.

This clone was detected only a few times. The chain uses TRBV6-5 and TRBJ1-3, with 9 bases identical to TRBD1. The germline CDR1 and CDR2 sequences are MNHEY and SVGAGI. The J segment lost 9 bases and the V segment lost 10 bases, leaving 10 bases of the junction unmatched. The CDR3 spans 13 residues. The CDR3 bases are TGTGCCACCTCCGGGACAGGGTTCGGCACCATATATTTT. The encoded protein is CATSGTGFGTIYF.

The chain combines TRBV6-1 with TRBJ2-7, with D perhaps given as TRBD1 or TRBD2 (5 bases each). Germline CDR1 MNHNS, CDR2 SASEGT. There are 13 residues in the CDR3. Trimming took off 11 bases at V and 4 bases at J, with 18 bases between the two ends. The CDR3, as DNA: TGTGCCGGGGGAATAGGAAACCAGTACGAGCAGTACTTC. As protein: CAGGIGNQYEQYF.

The V and J genes are TRBV18 and TRBJ2-7; 7 positions match TRBD1. There are 14 residues in the CDR3. The J segment lost 1 base and the V segment lost 6 bases, leaving 6 bases of the junction unmatched. The germline CDR1 and CDR2 sequences are KGHSH and LQKENI. Here the CDR3 DNA reads TGTGCCAGCTCCCCGGGACAGCAGTCCTACGAGCAGTACTTC. This sequence encodes CASSPGQQSYEQYF. Full variable domain (missing parts from reference TRBV18 and TRBJ2-7): NAGVMQNPRHLVRRRGQEARLRCSPMKGHSHVYWYRQLPEEGLKFMVYLQKENIIDESGMPKERFSAEFPKEGPSILRIQQVVRGDSAAYFCASSPGQQSYEQYFGPGTRLTVT.

This clone was recorded only once. The CDR3 region has the DNA TGCAGCGGTTCACAGGGTTACACTGAAGCTTTCTTT. Translating it yields CSGSQGYTEAFF. This chain connects TRBV29-1 to TRBJ1-1, with a weak D call TRBD1 (6 bases). In germline, CDR1 is SQVTM, CDR2 ANQGSEA. This CDR3 is 12 amino acids long. V lost 7 bases, J lost 3 bases, and 12 bases lay in between.

The V and J genes are TRBV7-2 and TRBJ2-3, with D unresolved. CDR1 SGHTA and CDR2 FQGNSA come from the germline V gene. The CDR3 is 15 amino acids. The ends were cut back, 1 base at V and 6 bases at J, with 14 bases in the middle. CDR3 in amino acids: CASSLDWLPNDTQYF. CDR3 nucleotide sequence: TGTGCCAGCAGCTTAGACTGGCTACCCAATGATACGCAGTATTTT. Using reference TRBV7-2 and TRBJ2-3 for the parts outside the CDR3, the full variable domain is GAGVSQSPSNKVTEKGKDVELRCDPISGHTALYWYRQSLGQGLEFLIYFQGNSAPDKSGLPSDRFSAERTGGSVSTLTIQRTQQEDSAVYLCASSLDWLPNDTQYFGPGTRLTVL.

V is TRBV28 and J is TRBJ1-5; D gene uncertain. The V and J ends lost 6 bases and 4 bases respectively, with 10 bases between them. The CDR3 sequence is 13 residues long. CDR1 and CDR2 from the germline V gene are MDHEN and SYDVKM. Here the CDR3 reads CASSPPVNQPQHF. CDR3 bases: TGTGCCAGCAGCCCCCCCGTAAATCAGCCCCAGCATTTT.

This chain connects TRBV18 to TRBJ2-7; TRBD2 agrees at 8 bases. CDR1 is KGHSH and CDR2 is LQKENI in the germline V gene. This CDR3 has 16 residues. The V and J ends lost 3 bases and 6 bases, in that order; junction bases with no gene match: 13. DNA for the CDR3: TGTGCCAGCTCACCGCCCACGTTAGCGGGGTCTTCCGAGCAGTACTTC. The encoded protein is CASSPPTLAGSSEQYF. Full variable domain (outside the CDR3, taken from reference TRBV18 and TRBJ2-7): NAGVMQNPRHLVRRRGQEARLRCSPMKGHSHVYWYRQLPEEGLKFMVYLQKENIIDESGMPKERFSAEFPKEGPSILRIQQVVRGDSAAYFCASSPPTLAGSSEQYFGPGTRLTVT.

This clone was observed many times. This chain connects TRBV7-8 to TRBJ1-1; D unresolved. In germline, CDR1 is SGHVS, CDR2 FQNEAQ. This CDR3 has 13 residues. Between the trimmed V and J ends, which lost 1 base and 8 bases, there was a span of 11 bases. The chain's CDR3 is CASSLGFGVEAFF. The CDR3 region has the DNA TGTGCCAGCAGCTTAGGATTCGGGGTCGAAGCTTTCTTT.

The V gene is TRBV28, the J gene TRBJ2-1; D not certain. V was clipped by 2 bases and J by 6 bases, with 14 bases between them. The CDR3 sequence is 15 residues long. CDR1 and CDR2 (germline): MDHEN, SYDVKM. The CDR3 here is CASSLRNGFRNEQFF. CDR3 in DNA: TGTGCCAGCAGTTTAAGGAACGGATTCCGCAATGAGCAGTTCTTC.

A word on this clone: This sequence may be a read error, since a much larger clone differs from it by one base. The CDR3 region has the DNA TGCGCCAGCAGCTTGGAGGGGACCTACGAGCAGTACTTC. As protein: CASSLEGTYEQYF. The rearrangement uses TRBV5-1 and TRBJ2-7; possible D gene TRBD1, 5 bases. In germline, CDR1 is SGHRS, CDR2 YFSETQ. Trimming shortened V by 0 bases and J by 2 bases, and 6 bases separated the two germline ends. This CDR3 has 13 amino acids.

This chain connects TRBV7-7 to TRBJ2-1, with TRBD2 matching 9 bases. The germline V gene encodes CDR1 SSHAT and CDR2 FNYEAQ (reference sequence). This CDR3 has 15 residues. Trimming at V came to 0 bases and at J to 9 bases, leaving 6 bases not matched to a gene. For the CDR3, the DNA is TGTGCCAGCAGCTTAGCTAGCGGGAGATTCAGTGAGCAGTTCTTC. It yields the protein CASSLASGRFSEQFF.

The chain recombines TRBV5-1 with TRBJ2-1; 9 positions match TRBD2. Trimming cost V 2 bases and J 6 bases; bases outside gene matches: 3. The CDR3 spans 14 residues. In germline, CDR1 is SGHRS, CDR2 YFSETQ. The CDR3 here is CASSFSGGSNEQFF. In DNA, the CDR3 is TGCGCCAGCAGCTTTAGCGGGGGTAGCAATGAGCAGTTCTTC.

This clone was recorded only once. The chain uses TRBV2 and TRBJ2-5, with TRBD1 as a possible D gene (5 bases). Trimming took 7 bases from V and 5 from J, leaving 8 bases between them. The germline V gene encodes CDR1 SNHLY and CDR2 FYNNEI. The CDR3 totals 11 residues. CDR3 nucleotide sequence: TGTGCCAGCACGAAGGGGGAGACCCAGTACTTC. Translation gives CASTKGETQYF.